One and the same sample provided the 30 T cell receptor beta chains below, sequenced in a study of T cells after yellow fever vaccination. TCRdb itself ran the 5' RACE reads through MiXCR, one entry per CDR3 protein. The sample consists of some 350,000 distinct CDR3 sequences, about 4% of them appearing once. The source was PBMCs, collected 5 days after the yellow fever booster vaccination. The origin of the receptors is a man aged 18 to 29 who received the YFV17D yellow fever vaccine.

The table lists this clonotype with many counts. V gene TRBV5-1 combines with J gene TRBJ1-1, with a possible D match to TRBD1 (5 bases). The CDR3 totals 15 residues. In germline, CDR1 is SGHRS, CDR2 YFSETQ. Between the trimmed V and J ends, which lost 1 base and 1 base, there was a span of 11 bases. The CDR3 nucleotides read TGCGCCAGCAGCTTGCGAGCAGGGAAGAACACTGAAGCTTTCTTT. Translation: CASSLRAGKNTEAFF.

On this clonotype: This sequence may be a read error, since a much larger clone differs from it by one base. The chain employs TRBV29-1 and TRBJ2-5; TRBD2 matches 7 bases. The CDR3 loop spans 13 amino acids. Germline CDR1 reads SQVTM; CDR2 reads ANQGSEA. V trimming: 6 bases; J trimming: 4 bases; junction bases outside the gene matches: 8. The CDR3 loop is CSVSGSSGETQYF. CDR3 nucleotides: TGCAGCGTCTCCGGGTCTAGCGGAGAGACCCAGTACTTC. The full variable domain, its missing parts supplied by reference TRBV29-1 and TRBJ2-5, is SAVISQKPSRDICQRGTSLTIQCQVDSQVTMMFWYRQQPGQSLTLIATANQGSEATYESGFVIDKFPISRPNLTFSTLTVSNMSPEDSSIYLCSVSGSSGETQYFGPGTRLLVL.

The J gene is TRBJ2-7, the V gene TRBV25-1; 13 bases align to TRBD2. The germline gives CDR1 MGHDK, CDR2 SYGVNS. The V segment lost 2 bases and the J segment 0 bases; nucleotides outside the gene matches: 10. The CDR3 runs 19 residues. The CDR3 reads CASSEPRGTSGASSYEQYV. DNA of the CDR3: TGTGCCAGCAGTGAACCACGAGGGACTAGCGGGGCGAGCTCCTACGAGCAGTACGTC.

V is TRBV28 and J is TRBJ2-3; TRBD2 matches 8 bases. There are 20 residues in the CDR3. Germline-derived CDR1 and CDR2 are MDHEN and SYDVKM. Losses at the gene ends were 0 bases for V and 9 bases for J; bases not matched to a gene: 23. This CDR3 is CASSLWTGRGSGGQKHTQYF. CDR3 sequence (DNA): TGTGCCAGCAGTTTATGGACCGGGCGGGGAAGCGGGGGCCAAAAGCACACGCAGTATTTT.

There are a few counts of this clonotype. This sequence joins TRBV6-6 and TRBJ1-1; D gene unclear. Germline V gives CDR1 MNHNY, CDR2 SVGAGI (reference sequence). Trimming pared 7 bases from V and 2 bases from J, leaving 14 bases between. This CDR3 has 14 amino acids. The CDR3 DNA is TGTGCCAGCACAGGCCAGATAATTAACACTGAAGCTTTCTTT. Translation: CASTGQIINTEAFF.

The rearrangement uses TRBV27 and TRBJ1-2; 8 bases map to TRBD1. CDR1 and CDR2 from the germline V gene are MNHEY and SMNVEV (reference sequence). Trimming removed 3 bases from V and 3 bases from J; junction bases left unmatched: 3. The CDR3 runs to 14 residues. As DNA, the CDR3 is TGTGCCAGCAGTTTCCAGGGGGCACACTATGGCTACACCTTC. Amino acid sequence: CASSFQGAHYGYTF.

This clonotype was seen only a few times. This sequence joins TRBV10-1 and TRBJ2-7, with D unclear. Per the germline V gene, CDR1 is WNHNN and CDR2 is SYGVQD (reference sequence). V was cut by 9 bases and J by 11 bases, with 14 bases left in between. The CDR3 length is 10 residues. This CDR3 reads CARTGVLEYF. The CDR3 DNA is TGCGCCAGAACTGGGGTATTGGAGTACTTC.

Here the CDR3 reads CASSLIGFSYEQYV. As DNA, the CDR3 is TGTGCCAGCAGCTTGATTGGATTTTCCTACGAGCAGTACGTC. The rearrangement uses TRBV7-8 and TRBJ2-7; D ambiguous. V lost 3 bases, J lost 1 base, and 10 bases lay in between. The CDR3 is 14 amino acids. CDR1 is SGHVS, CDR2 FQNEAQ, per germline.

In its sample, this clonotype was seen many times. The chain is built from TRBV7-6 and TRBJ2-3, with D tentatively TRBD2 (6 bases). This CDR3 has 15 amino acids. Germline CDR1 reads SGHVS; CDR2 reads FNYEAQ. Between the trimmed V and J ends, which lost 0 bases and 5 bases, there was a span of 12 bases. The CDR3 coding sequence is TGTGCCAGCAGCTTAGCTGGCGGGGCGGTAGATACGCAGTATTTT. Translating gives CASSLAGGAVDTQYF.

This clonotype has a count of ten or more. Here the CDR3 DNA reads TGCGCCAGCAGCGAGGAGGGCCTCCACGAGCAGTACTTC. Residues: CASSEEGLHEQYF. This chain joins TRBV5-1 and TRBJ2-7; D is possibly TRBD2 (6 bases). Trimming took 4 bases from V and 5 from J, leaving 13 bases between them. Per germline, CDR1 SGHRS and CDR2 YFSETQ. CDR3 length equals 13 residues.

The chain combines TRBV5-1 with TRBJ2-3; D is uncertain. This CDR3 spans 14 amino acids. With 1 base removed from V and 0 bases from J, the gap between germline ends came to 6 bases. In germline, CDR1 is SGHRS, CDR2 YFSETQ. The CDR3, as DNA: TGCGCCAGCAGCTTGCAAACTAGCACAGATACGCAGTATTTT. Residues: CASSLQTSTDTQYF.

This clonotype was seen at least ten times. The chain recombines TRBV20-1 with TRBJ2-3; 9 positions match TRBD2. This CDR3 is built from 16 residues. V shed 3 bases and J 5 bases; nucleotides not matched to a gene: 12. Germline V lookup: CDR1 DFQATT, CDR2 SNEGSKA (reference sequence). The CDR3 region is CSASSVSGGRRDTQYF. The DNA for the CDR3 is TGCAGTGCTAGTTCGGTTAGCGGGGGCCGACGAGATACGCAGTATTTT.

This clonotype was seen a handful of times. The V and J genes are TRBV7-8 and TRBJ2-7; D may be TRBD2 (5 bases). CDR3 length: 14 residues. CDR1 and CDR2 (germline): SGHVS, FQNEAQ. V was trimmed by 2 bases and J by 0 bases, leaving 8 bases between them. The chain's CDR3 is CASSLIGSSYEQYF. The DNA for the CDR3 is TGTGCCAGCAGCTTAATAGGGAGCTCCTACGAGCAGTACTTC.

This clonotype has only a few counts. The J gene is TRBJ2-5, the V gene TRBV4-1, with 8 bases lining up with TRBD1. Germline CDR1 reads MGHRA; CDR2 reads YSYEKL. The CDR3 contains 17 residues. The V and J ends lost 4 bases and 5 bases, in that order; junction bases with no gene match: 15. The CDR3 here is CASSPTRVLDRAETQYF. For the CDR3, the DNA is TGCGCCAGCAGCCCAACCCGGGTGCTGGACAGGGCTGAGACCCAGTACTTC.

This clonotype has just a few counts. The chain is built from TRBV4-1 and TRBJ2-3, with no clear D. CDR3 length: 16 amino acids. V lost 1 base and J 1 base, leaving 12 bases between the germline ends. Germline loops: CDR1 MGHRA, CDR2 YSYEKL. In DNA form, the CDR3 reads TGCGCCAGCAGCCAAGTAACTGGGGTTGGCACAGATACGCAGTATTTT. Translated, it gives CASSQVTGVGTDTQYF.

This clonotype has a handful of counts. The chain recombines TRBV24-1 with TRBJ2-2; D unresolved. CDR3 length equals 13 residues. CDR1 and CDR2 (germline): KGHDR, SFDVKD. Trimming pared 4 bases from V and 1 base from J, leaving 3 bases between. The CDR3 here is CATSDRNTGELFF. The DNA for the CDR3 is TGTGCCACCAGTGACAGGAACACCGGGGAGCTGTTTTTT.

This clonotype was observed at least ten times. This chain links TRBV7-2 with TRBJ2-2; the D gene is possibly TRBD2 (6 bases). Germline lookup yields CDR1 SGHTA and CDR2 FQGNSA. The CDR3 has 16 amino acids. The V and J ends lost 2 bases and 0 bases respectively, with 10 bases between them. The CDR3 sequence: CASSLLGGPNTGELFF. Here the CDR3 DNA reads TGTGCCAGCAGCTTATTGGGGGGACCGAACACCGGGGAGCTGTTTTTT.

The CDR3 here is CSARILRGSDTQYF. The CDR3 nucleotides read TGCAGTGCTAGAATTCTGAGGGGGTCCGATACGCAGTATTTT. This chain joins TRBV20-1 and TRBJ2-3; tentatively, D is TRBD1 (6 bases). V was pared by 2 bases and J by 6 bases, with 15 bases between. Per germline, CDR1 DFQATT and CDR2 SNEGSKA (reference sequence). The CDR3 covers 14 residues.

This clonotype appeared a few times. The chain has TRBV12-3 or TRBV12-4 and TRBJ2-5; D is unresolved. The CDR3 is 15 residues long. Trimming took 5 bases from V and 5 from J, leaving 18 bases between them. CDR3 DNA sequence: TGTGCCAGCAGTCCTAACGCAAAGGAGCCGGAGACCCAGTACTTC. It is translated as CASSPNAKEPETQYF.

This clonotype has more than one count but fewer than ten. This sequence joins TRBV7-7 and TRBJ2-1; the match to TRBD1 covers 11 bases. The CDR3 extends over 14 amino acids. The germline gives CDR1 SSHAT, CDR2 FNYEAQ (reference sequence). The V segment lost 4 bases and the J segment 9 bases; nucleotides outside the gene matches: 5. CDR3 coding DNA: TGTGCCAGCAGCTCCGCCGGGACAGGGGGTGAGCAGTTCTTC. It codes for CASSSAGTGGEQFF.

This clonotype has only a few counts. This chain links TRBV18 with TRBJ1-2; D not resolved. CDR3 length: 13 residues. Germline assignment: CDR1 KGHSH and CDR2 LQKENI. Deletions cut 6 bases from V and 2 bases from J, with 10 bases between. CDR3 DNA: TGTGCCAGCTCGGGAGATACAAACTATGGCTACACCTTC. Encoded protein: CASSGDTNYGYTF. The variable domain in full, with the rest retrieved from reference TRBV18 and TRBJ1-2, is NAGVMQNPRHLVRRRGQEARLRCSPMKGHSHVYWYRQLPEEGLKFMVYLQKENIIDESGMPKERFSAEFPKEGPSILRIQQVVRGDSAAYFCASSGDTNYGYTFGSGTRLTVV.

The table lists this clonotype with a few counts. V is TRBV27 and J is TRBJ2-7; a weak D match, TRBD1 (6 bases). V lost 3 bases and J lost 2, with 17 bases in between. In germline, CDR1 is MNHEY, CDR2 SMNVEV (reference sequence). This CDR3 has 16 residues. CDR3 region: CASSFASGTPTYEQYF. The CDR3 DNA follows: TGTGCCAGCAGTTTCGCATCCGGGACACCAACCTACGAGCAGTACTTC.

This clonotype was seen many times. The chain combines TRBV7-9 with TRBJ2-3; D possibly matches TRBD1 or TRBD2 (5 bases each). This CDR3 region has 17 residues. Trimming removed 0 bases from V and 2 bases from J, with 15 bases in between. Looked up from germline, CDR1 is SEHNR and CDR2 is FQNEAQ (reference sequence). This CDR3 reads CASSLASGLGDTDTQYF. Written as DNA, the CDR3 is TGTGCCAGCAGCTTAGCTTCGGGGCTTGGAGACACAGATACGCAGTATTTT.

This sequence joins TRBV5-8 and TRBJ2-6; the D gene is possibly TRBD2 (5 bases). The CDR3 is 16 residues long. V shed 7 bases and J shed 0 bases, with 14 bases lying between them. CDR1 SGHTS and CDR2 YDEGEE come from the germline V gene. In DNA form, the CDR3 reads TGTGCCAGCGATTCTTGGAGGAGCTCTGGGGCCAACGTCCTGACTTTC. Protein product: CASDSWRSSGANVLTF.

In this sample, this clonotype turned up a few times. The rearrangement links TRBV5-5 to TRBJ1-1; D gene ambiguous. The germline V gene has CDR1 SGHKS and CDR2 YYEKEE (reference sequence). Trimming cost V 4 bases and J 1 base, with 17 bases left between them. The CDR3 loop spans 16 amino acids. Here the CDR3 reads CASSPIEGVRNTEAFF. CDR3 nucleotide sequence: TGTGCCAGCAGCCCAATTGAGGGAGTCCGGAACACTGAAGCTTTCTTT.

This chain links TRBV7-8 with TRBJ2-5; 7 bases are shared with TRBD2. Germline trimming cut 0 bases from V and 2 bases from J; bases unmatched to any gene: 12. Germline V gene lookup returns CDR1 SGHVS and CDR2 FQNEAQ. The CDR3 sequence is 18 residues long. In nucleotides, the CDR3 is TGTGCCAGCAGCTTAGCGCTTGACGGGGGGATAAAACAAGAGACCCAGTACTTC. As protein: CASSLALDGGIKQETQYF. The whole variable domain, filled in from reference TRBV7-8 and TRBJ2-5, reads GAGVSQSPRYKVAKRGQDVALRCDPISGHVSLFWYQQALGQGPEFLTYFQNEAQLDKSGLPSDRFFAERPEGSVSTLKIQRTQQEDSAVYLCASSLALDGGIKQETQYFGPGTRLLVL.

This clonotype was counted ten times or more. The V gene is TRBV4-3, the J gene TRBJ2-5; no clear D gene. Germline lookup yields CDR1 LGHNA and CDR2 YSLEER. The CDR3 totals 13 residues. V lost 0 bases to trimming and J lost 0 bases, with 2 bases between them. CDR3 protein: CASSQDYQETQYF. The CDR3 nucleotides are TGCGCCAGCAGCCAAGATTACCAAGAGACCCAGTACTTC.

The chain is built from TRBV5-6 and TRBJ2-5; D is possibly TRBD1 (7 bases). Germline-derived CDR1 and CDR2 are SGHDT and YYEEEE. V dropped 5 bases and J dropped 4 bases, with 15 bases sitting between them. The CDR3 sequence is 14 residues long. As DNA, the CDR3 is TGTGCCAGCAGGAGGGGGCGGGGAAGAGAGACCCAGTACTTC. It specifies CASRRGRGRETQYF.

This clonotype was found a few times. J is TRBJ1-2 and V is TRBV12-3 or TRBV12-4; no clear D. The V end lost 2 bases, the J end lost 7 bases, and 14 bases lay between the germline ends. This CDR3 has 14 amino acids. CDR3 in amino acids: CASSLRVKVRGYTF. CDR3 coding DNA: TGTGCCAGCAGTTTAAGGGTAAAGGTCCGTGGCTACACCTTC.

The chain joins TRBV12-3 or TRBV12-4 to TRBJ2-5; D perhaps matches TRBD1 (6 bases). V dropped 8 bases and J dropped 2 bases, with 9 bases sitting between them. The CDR3 has 12 residues. This CDR3 reads CASGTLQETQYF. The CDR3 DNA reads as TGTGCCAGCGGGACATTACAAGAGACCCAGTACTTC.